This TCR beta chain is from a study of Graves' ophthalmopathy and Graves' hyperthyroidism. V was trimmed by 7 bases and J by 4 bases, leaving 9 bases between them. This CDR3 has 12 residues. Germline lookup yields CDR1 MNHNS and CDR2 SASEGT. This clonotype came up a few times. Its antigen is not identified. Investigators amplified TCR beta CDR3 regions from RNA transcripts. RT-PCR in the first round used HTBI primers; a second-round multiplex PCR followed. TCRdb called the multiplex PCR reads again in MiXCR, with one record for every CDR3 protein. The sample comprises 350,000 to 400,000 distinct CDR3 sequences, over 15% of which are singletons, and approximately 7% rests with the top ten. The authors isolated PBMCs from around 10 ml of fresh peripheral blood. Study conclusions and caveats: The model flagged ophthalmopathy progression at more than 60% sensitivity and less than 75% specificity.

V is TRBV6-1 and J is TRBJ2-3, with unresolved D. The receptor's source is a woman aged 18-29 years with stable Graves' hyperthyroidism. The sequencing input was peripheral blood. The CDR3 loop reads CASTSTADTQYF. The CDR3 DNA is TGTGCCAGCACTAGTACAGCAGATACGCAGTATTTT.